This T cell receptor beta chain was captured by sequencing in a study of T-cell memory formation after mild COVID-19. TCRdb called the 5' RACE reads again in MiXCR, with one record for every CDR3 protein. In the table there are a few hundred thousand distinct CDR3 sequences, about 22% of which are singletons. CDR1 is MGHRA, CDR2 YSYEKL, per germline. With 0 bases removed from V and 4 bases from J, the gap between germline ends came to 6 bases. This CDR3 has 13 residues. Specimen: PBMCs or a T cell subset sorted from them (not recorded which). This clonotype was obtained from an adult woman who had mild COVID-19 (a few samples of this study predate the infection). Cell type and time point are not known. This rearrangement joins TRBV4-1 to TRBJ1-1; no definite D call. The CDR3 region has the DNA TGCGCCAGCAGCCAAGACGTGGGCACTGAAGCTTTCTTT. Amino acid sequence: CASSQDVGTEAFF.